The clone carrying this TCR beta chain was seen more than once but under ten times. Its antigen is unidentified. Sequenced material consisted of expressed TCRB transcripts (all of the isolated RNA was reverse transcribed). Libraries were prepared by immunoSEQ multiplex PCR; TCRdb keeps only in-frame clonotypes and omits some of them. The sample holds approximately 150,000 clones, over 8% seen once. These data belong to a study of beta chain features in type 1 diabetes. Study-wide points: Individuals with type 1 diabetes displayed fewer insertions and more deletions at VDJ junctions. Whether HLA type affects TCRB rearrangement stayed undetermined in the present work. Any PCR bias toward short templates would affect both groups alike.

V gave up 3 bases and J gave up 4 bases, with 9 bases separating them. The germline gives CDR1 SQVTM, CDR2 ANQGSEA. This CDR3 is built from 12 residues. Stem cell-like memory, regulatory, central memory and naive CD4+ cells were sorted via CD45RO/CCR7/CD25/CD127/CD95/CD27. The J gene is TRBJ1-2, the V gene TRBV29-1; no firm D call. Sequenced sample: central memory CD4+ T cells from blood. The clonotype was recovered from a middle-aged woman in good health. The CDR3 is CSVEGRTYGYTF. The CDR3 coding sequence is TGCAGCGTTGAGGGCCGCACCTATGGCTACACCTTC.